The subject of this entry is one T cell receptor (beta chain). Antigen specificity is unknown. Method: immunoSEQ multiplex PCR; TCRdb's copy keeps in-frame clones and lacks some. The data contain some 95,000 clones, over 60% of them seen just once; the ten biggest clones take up approximately 55%. This specimen comes from a study of shared clonotypes between healthy human individuals. Findings of the study overall: Sharing across four donors was seen in 4.5% to 6.5% of naive CD4 clonotypes. A generally larger estimated richness was seen in naive subsets than in memory subsets. Shared clonotypes across all four donors exceeded non-shared ones in generation probability.

The sequencing input was memory CD8+ T cells sorted from blood. Regarding subset: CD45RO+ cells pooled with CCR7-negative TemRA cells. The clonotype was recovered from a man under 40 in good health.

CDR3 sequence reads: CASSYAQGANKNIQYF. The CDR3 nucleotides are TGCGCCAGCAGCTACGCACAGGGAGCAAACAAAAACATTCAGTACTTC. The chain combines TRBV5-1 with TRBJ2-4, with D possibly matching TRBD1 (6 bases). The germline CDR1 and CDR2 sequences are SGHRS and YFSETQ. This CDR3 comprises 16 residues. With 3 bases removed from V and 3 bases from J, the gap between germline ends came to 16 bases. The full variable domain, rest sourced from reference TRBV5-1 and TRBJ2-4, is KAGVTQTPRYLIKTRGQQVTLSCSPISGHRSVSWYQQTPGQGLQFLFEYFSETQRNKGNFPGRFSGRQFSNSRSEMNVSTLELGDSALYLCASSYAQGANKNIQYFGAGTRLSVL.